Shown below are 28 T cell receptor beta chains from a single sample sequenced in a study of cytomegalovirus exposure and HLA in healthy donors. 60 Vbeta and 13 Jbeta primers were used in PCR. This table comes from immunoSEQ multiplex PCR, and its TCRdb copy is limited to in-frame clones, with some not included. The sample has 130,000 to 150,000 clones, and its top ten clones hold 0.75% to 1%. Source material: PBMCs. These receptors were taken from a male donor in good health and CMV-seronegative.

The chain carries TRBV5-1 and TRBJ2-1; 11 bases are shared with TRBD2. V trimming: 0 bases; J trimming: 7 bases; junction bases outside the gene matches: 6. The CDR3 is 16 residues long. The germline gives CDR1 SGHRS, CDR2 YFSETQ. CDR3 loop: CASSLVSSGRINEQFF. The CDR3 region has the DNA TGCGCCAGCAGCTTGGTGTCTAGCGGGAGGATAAATGAGCAGTTCTTC.

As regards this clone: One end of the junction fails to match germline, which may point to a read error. The CDR3 spells CASSQGQYGANVLTF. The CDR3 DNA sequence: TGCGCCAGCAGTCAAGGTCAGTACGGGGCCAACGTCCTGACTTTC. V and J are TRBV4-3 and TRBJ2-6; D ambiguous. This CDR3 comprises 15 residues. Germline CDR1 and CDR2: LGHNA and YSLEER.

The CDR3 DNA follows: TGTGCCAGCAGCTTGGTAGCCGGGACACCTCGCAATGAGCAGTTCTTC. It is translated as CASSLVAGTPRNEQFF. The V and J genes are TRBV5-6 and TRBJ2-1; D might be TRBD1 (6 bases). V lost 0 bases to trimming and J lost 6 bases, with 16 bases between them. Germline V gene sequence: CDR1 SGHDT, CDR2 YYEEEE. This CDR3 is built from 16 residues.

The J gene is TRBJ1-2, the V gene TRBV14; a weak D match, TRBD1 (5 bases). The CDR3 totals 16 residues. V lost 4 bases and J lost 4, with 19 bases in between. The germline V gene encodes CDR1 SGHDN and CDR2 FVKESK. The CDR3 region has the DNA TGTGCCAGCAGCCTCCACGGAGATGGCACAGGCTATGGCTACACCTTC. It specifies CASSLHGDGTGYGYTF.

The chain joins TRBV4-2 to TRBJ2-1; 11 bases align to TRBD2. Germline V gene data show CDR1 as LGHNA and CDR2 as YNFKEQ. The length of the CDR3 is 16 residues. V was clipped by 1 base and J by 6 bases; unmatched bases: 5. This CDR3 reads CASSQGTSGPPNEQFF. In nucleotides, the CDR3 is TGTGCCAGCAGCCAAGGGACTAGCGGGCCACCCAATGAGCAGTTCTTC.

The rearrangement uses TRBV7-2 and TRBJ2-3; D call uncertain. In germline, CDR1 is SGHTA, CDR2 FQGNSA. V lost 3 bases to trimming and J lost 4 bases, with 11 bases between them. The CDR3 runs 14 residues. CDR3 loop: CASSFSPSPDTQYF. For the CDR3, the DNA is TGTGCCAGCAGCTTCAGTCCCTCGCCAGATACGCAGTATTTT.

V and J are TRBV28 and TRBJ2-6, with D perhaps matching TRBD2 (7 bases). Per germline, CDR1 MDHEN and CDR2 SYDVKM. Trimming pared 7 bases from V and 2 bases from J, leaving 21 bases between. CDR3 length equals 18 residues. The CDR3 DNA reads TGTGCCAGCATGGCCCGGGGAGGGGGGGCTGCTGGGGCCAACGTCCTGACTTTC. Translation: CASMARGGGAAGANVLTF.

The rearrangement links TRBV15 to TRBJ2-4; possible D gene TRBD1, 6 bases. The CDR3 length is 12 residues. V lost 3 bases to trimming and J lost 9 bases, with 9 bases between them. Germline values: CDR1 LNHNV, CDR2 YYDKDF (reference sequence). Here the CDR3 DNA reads TGTGCCACCAGCAGCCTGACAGGCATTCAGTACTTC. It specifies CATSSLTGIQYF.

CDR3 in DNA: TGTGCCAGCTCACCGGACAGCCTAAATCAGCCCCAGCATTTT. Protein sequence: CASSPDSLNQPQHF. The rearrangement uses TRBV18 and TRBJ1-5; TRBD1 might be the D (6 bases). The germline V gene has CDR1 KGHSH and CDR2 LQKENI. The CDR3 is 14 residues long. With 3 bases removed from V and 4 bases from J, the gap between germline ends came to 10 bases.

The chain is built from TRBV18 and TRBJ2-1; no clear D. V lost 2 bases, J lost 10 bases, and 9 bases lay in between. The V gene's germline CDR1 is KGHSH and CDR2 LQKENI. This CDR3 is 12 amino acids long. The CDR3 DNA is TGTGCCAGCTCACCAAGAGGCGTAGAGCAGTTCTTC. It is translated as CASSPRGVEQFF.

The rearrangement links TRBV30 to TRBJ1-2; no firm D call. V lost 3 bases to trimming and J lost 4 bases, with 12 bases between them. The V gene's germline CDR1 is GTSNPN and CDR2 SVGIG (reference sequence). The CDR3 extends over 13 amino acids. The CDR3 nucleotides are TGTGCCTGGAGCGGCAGCGTGCTCTATGGCTACACCTTC. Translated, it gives CAWSGSVLYGYTF.

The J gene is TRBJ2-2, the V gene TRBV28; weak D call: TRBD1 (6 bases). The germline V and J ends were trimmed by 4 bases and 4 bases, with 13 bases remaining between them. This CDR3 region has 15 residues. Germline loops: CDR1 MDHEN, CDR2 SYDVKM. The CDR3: CASSSQGFGTGELFF. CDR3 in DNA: TGTGCCAGCAGTTCCCAGGGGTTCGGCACCGGGGAGCTGTTTTTT.

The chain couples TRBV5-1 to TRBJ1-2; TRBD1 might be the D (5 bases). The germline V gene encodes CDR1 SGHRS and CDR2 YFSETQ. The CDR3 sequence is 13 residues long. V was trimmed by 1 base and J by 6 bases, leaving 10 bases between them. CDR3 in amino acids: CASSLKDTNGYTF. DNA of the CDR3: TGCGCCAGCAGCTTGAAGGACACAAATGGCTACACCTTC.

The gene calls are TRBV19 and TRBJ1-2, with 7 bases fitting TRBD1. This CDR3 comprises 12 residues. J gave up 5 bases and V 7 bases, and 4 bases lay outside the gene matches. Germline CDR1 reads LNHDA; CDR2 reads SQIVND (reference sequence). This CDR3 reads CASKLTGYGYTF. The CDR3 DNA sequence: TGTGCCAGTAAACTGACAGGGTATGGCTACACCTTC.

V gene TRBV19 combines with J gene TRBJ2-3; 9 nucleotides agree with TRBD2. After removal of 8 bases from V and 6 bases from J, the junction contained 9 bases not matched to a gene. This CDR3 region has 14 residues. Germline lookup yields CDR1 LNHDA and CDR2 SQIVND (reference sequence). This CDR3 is CASSLAGSRDTQYF. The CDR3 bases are TGTGCCAGTTCTCTAGCGGGGTCAAGGGATACGCAGTATTTT.

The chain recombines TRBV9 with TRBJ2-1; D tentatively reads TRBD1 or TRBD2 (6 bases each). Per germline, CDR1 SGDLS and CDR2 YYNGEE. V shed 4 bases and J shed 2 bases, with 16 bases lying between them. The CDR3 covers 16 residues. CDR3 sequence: CASSLGGDTTYNEQFF. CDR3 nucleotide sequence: TGTGCCAGCAGCTTAGGAGGGGACACCACCTACAATGAGCAGTTCTTC.

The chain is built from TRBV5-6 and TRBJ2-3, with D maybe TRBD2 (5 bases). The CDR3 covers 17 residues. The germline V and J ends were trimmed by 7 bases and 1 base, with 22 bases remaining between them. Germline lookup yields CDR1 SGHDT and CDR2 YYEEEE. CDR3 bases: TGTGCCAGCGGAGAGGGCGTGATCTTGGACCGCACAGATACGCAGTATTTT. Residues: CASGEGVILDRTDTQYF.

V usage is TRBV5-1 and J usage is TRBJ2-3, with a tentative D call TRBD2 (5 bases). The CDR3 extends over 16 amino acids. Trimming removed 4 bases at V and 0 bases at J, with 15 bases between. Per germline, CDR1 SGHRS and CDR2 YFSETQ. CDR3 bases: TGCGCCAGCAGCCATGGACTGGGCCAGAGCACAGATACGCAGTATTTT. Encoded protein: CASSHGLGQSTDTQYF.

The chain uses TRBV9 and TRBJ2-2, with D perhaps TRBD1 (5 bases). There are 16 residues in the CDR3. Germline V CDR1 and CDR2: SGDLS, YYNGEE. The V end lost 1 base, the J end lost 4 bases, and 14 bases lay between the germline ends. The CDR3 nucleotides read TGTGCCAGCAGCGTATCGTCAGGGCTTGTCACCGGGGAGCTGTTTTTT. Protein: CASSVSSGLVTGELFF. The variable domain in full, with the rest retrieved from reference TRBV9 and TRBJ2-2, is DSGVTQTPKHLITATGQRVTLRCSPRSGDLSVYWYQQSLDQGLQFLIQYYNGEERAKGNILERFSAQQFPDLHSELNLSSLELGDSALYFCASSVSSGLVTGELFFGEGSRLTVL.

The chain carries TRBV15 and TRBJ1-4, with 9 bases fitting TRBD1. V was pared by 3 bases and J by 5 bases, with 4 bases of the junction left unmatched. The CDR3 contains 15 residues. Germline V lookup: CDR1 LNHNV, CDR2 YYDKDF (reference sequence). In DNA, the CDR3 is TGTGCCACCAGCAGCCAGGGACAGGGAAATGAAAAACTGTTTTTT. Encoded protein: CATSSQGQGNEKLFF.

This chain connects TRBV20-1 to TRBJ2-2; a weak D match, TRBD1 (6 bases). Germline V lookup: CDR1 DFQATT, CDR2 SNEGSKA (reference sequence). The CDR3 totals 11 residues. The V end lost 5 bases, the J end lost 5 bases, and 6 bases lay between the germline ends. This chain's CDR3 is CSAQGTGELFF. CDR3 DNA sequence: TGCAGTGCTCAGGGGACCGGGGAGCTGTTTTTT.

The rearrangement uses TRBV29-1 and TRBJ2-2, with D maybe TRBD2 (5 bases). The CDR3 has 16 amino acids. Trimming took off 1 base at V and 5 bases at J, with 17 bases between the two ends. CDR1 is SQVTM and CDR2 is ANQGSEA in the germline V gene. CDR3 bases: TGCAGCGTTGAAGCGGGGAACTATGAGTCTACCGGGGAGCTGTTTTTT. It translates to CSVEAGNYESTGELFF.

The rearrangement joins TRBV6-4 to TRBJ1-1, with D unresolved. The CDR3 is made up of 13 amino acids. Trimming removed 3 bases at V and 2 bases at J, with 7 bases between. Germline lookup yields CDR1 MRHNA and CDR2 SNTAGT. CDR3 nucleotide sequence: TGTGCCAGCAGTGAAACAGTCAACACTGAAGCTTTCTTT. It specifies CASSETVNTEAFF.

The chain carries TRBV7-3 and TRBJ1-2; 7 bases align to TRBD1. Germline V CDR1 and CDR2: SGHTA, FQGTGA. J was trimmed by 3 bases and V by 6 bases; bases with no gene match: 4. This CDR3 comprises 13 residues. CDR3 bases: TGTGCCAGCAGTCCAGACAGGGACTATGGCTACACCTTC. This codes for CASSPDRDYGYTF.

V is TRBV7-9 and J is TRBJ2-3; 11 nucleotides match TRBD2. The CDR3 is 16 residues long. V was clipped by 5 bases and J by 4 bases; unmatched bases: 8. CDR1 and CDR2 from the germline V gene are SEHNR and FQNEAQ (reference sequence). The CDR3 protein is CASSTRLAGRADTQYF. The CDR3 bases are TGTGCCAGCAGCACTCGACTAGCGGGAAGGGCAGATACGCAGTATTTT.

CDR3 sequence reads: CASSQTGNRALYGYTF. The CDR3 nucleotides are TGTGCCAGCAGCCAAACTGGGAACAGGGCGCTCTATGGCTACACCTTC. J is TRBJ1-2 and V is TRBV4-2; tentative D call: TRBD1 (6 bases). The V end was cut by 2 bases, the J end by 4 bases, with 17 bases between. The CDR3 spans 16 residues. The germline V gene has CDR1 LGHNA and CDR2 YNFKEQ.

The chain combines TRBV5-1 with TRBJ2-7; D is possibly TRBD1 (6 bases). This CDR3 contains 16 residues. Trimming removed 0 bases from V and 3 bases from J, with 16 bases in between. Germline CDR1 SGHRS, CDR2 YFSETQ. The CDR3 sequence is CASSLGPNYRDYEQYF. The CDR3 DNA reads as TGCGCCAGCAGCTTGGGCCCTAATTACAGGGACTACGAGCAGTACTTC.

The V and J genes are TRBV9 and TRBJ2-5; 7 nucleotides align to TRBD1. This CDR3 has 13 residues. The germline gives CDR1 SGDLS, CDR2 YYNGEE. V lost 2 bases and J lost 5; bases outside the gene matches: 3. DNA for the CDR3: TGTGCCAGCAGCGTGACAGGGATGGAGACCCAGTACTTC. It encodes CASSVTGMETQYF.